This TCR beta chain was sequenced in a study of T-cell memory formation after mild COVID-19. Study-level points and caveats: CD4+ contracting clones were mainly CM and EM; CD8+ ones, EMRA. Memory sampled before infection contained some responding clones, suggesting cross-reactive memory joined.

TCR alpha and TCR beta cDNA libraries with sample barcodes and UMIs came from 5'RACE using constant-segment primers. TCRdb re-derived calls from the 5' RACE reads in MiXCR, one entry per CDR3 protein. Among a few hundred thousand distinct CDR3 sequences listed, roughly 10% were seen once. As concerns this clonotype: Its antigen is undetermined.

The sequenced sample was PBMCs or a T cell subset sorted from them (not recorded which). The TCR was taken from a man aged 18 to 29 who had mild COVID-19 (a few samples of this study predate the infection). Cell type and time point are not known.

The CDR3 here is CASSQSRGMTEAFF. DNA of the CDR3: TGCGCCAGCAGCCAATCCAGGGGGATGACTGAAGCTTTCTTT. The chain links TRBV4-1 to TRBJ1-1; 7 positions agree with TRBD1. The CDR3 covers 14 residues. V was pared by 2 bases and J by 5 bases, with 5 bases of the junction left unmatched. Germline V CDR1 and CDR2: MGHRA, YSYEKL.